These 29 T cell receptor beta chains were sequenced from one sample in a study of response to subunit inactivated influenza vaccine. MiXCR, run by TCRdb on the RT-PCR reads, gives a single entry per CDR3 protein. The sample includes 650,000 to 700,000 distinct CDR3 sequences, around 14% of them seen just once. The sample was PBMCs from blood, taken 11 to 12 days after vaccination. The receptor source for this set is a man aged 45 to 65 who received an inactivated influenza vaccine.

This clonotype turned up a few times. The V gene is TRBV9, the J gene TRBJ2-3, with D possibly called TRBD1 or TRBD2 (5 bases each). Germline-derived CDR1 and CDR2 are SGDLS and YYNGEE. This CDR3 has 15 amino acids. Trimming left V 4 bases short and J 9 bases short, with 21 bases between. The DNA of the CDR3 is TGTGCCAGCAGCCCCCGGGAACTCGCCCCAGGGACGCAGTATTTT. Translating gives CASSPRELAPGTQYF.

As for this clonotype: One junction end disagrees with the germline gene, perhaps due to a read error. The chain couples TRBV20-1 to TRBJ2-7; unclear D gene. The CDR3 contains 12 residues. Germline CDR1 is DFQATT and CDR2 is SNEGSKA (reference sequence). The CDR3 here is CSARGLRHEQYF. CDR3 sequence (DNA): TGCAGTGCTAGAGGCCTCCGCCACGAGCAGTATTTC.

This clonotype came up a few times. This chain uses TRBV20-1 with TRBJ2-7; 10 bases line up with TRBD2. Germline CDR1 and CDR2: DFQATT and SNEGSKA (reference sequence). Unmatched junction bases numbered 5, after V lost 0 bases and J lost 6 bases. The CDR3 length is 14 residues. The CDR3 DNA sequence: TGCAGTGCTAGAGACCCTAGCGGGAGACTCGAGCAGTACTTC. This gives the protein CSARDPSGRLEQYF.

This clonotype has a handful of counts. This chain joins TRBV6-4 and TRBJ2-2; D gene uncertain. Germline V gives CDR1 MRHNA, CDR2 SNTAGT. This CDR3 is 13 amino acids long. V dropped 2 bases and J dropped 5 bases, with 6 bases sitting between them. The CDR3 DNA reads as TGTGCCAGCAGTGACCACTTAACCGGGGAGCTGTTTTTT. This encodes CASSDHLTGELFF.

This clonotype was observed at least ten times. The J gene is TRBJ2-2, the V gene TRBV7-3; D is undetermined. There are 14 residues in the CDR3. V lost 2 bases and J 3 bases, leaving 7 bases between the germline ends. Germline V gives CDR1 SGHTA, CDR2 FQGTGA. CDR3 residues: CASSLRPYTGELFF. The DNA for the CDR3 is TGTGCCAGCAGCTTACGGCCCTACACCGGGGAGCTGTTTTTT.

As concerns this clonotype: An end of the junction differs from the germline gene, which may be a read error. The chain is built from TRBV12-3 or TRBV12-4 and TRBJ1-5; D possibly corresponds to TRBD1 (5 bases). The CDR3 has 17 amino acids. For the CDR3, the DNA is TGTGCCAGCAGTTTAGAAGGGACGGTGGGAAGCAATCGGCCCCAGCATTTT. Translation: CASSLEGTVGSNRPQHF.

The sample holds a few counts of this clonotype. This chain uses TRBV15 with TRBJ2-3; D is unclear. The CDR3 consists of 14 residues. Trimming shortened V by 0 bases and J by 0 bases, and 4 bases separated the two germline ends. CDR1 and CDR2 from the germline V gene are LNHNV and YYDKDF (reference sequence). CDR3 sequence: CATSREASTDTQYF. The CDR3 DNA follows: TGTGCCACCAGCAGAGAGGCTAGCACAGATACGCAGTATTTT.

In its sample, this clonotype was seen a few times. The J gene is TRBJ2-3, the V gene TRBV20-1; the D is unclear. Trimming took 5 bases from V and 9 from J, leaving 21 bases between them. The V gene's germline CDR1 is DFQATT and CDR2 SNEGSKA (reference sequence). The CDR3 sequence is 14 residues long. The CDR3 nucleotides read TGCAGTGCTTCTACCCCGTTAGACCTCCTCACGCAGTATTTT. Its translation: CSASTPLDLLTQYF.

This clonotype was counted a few times. The chain recombines TRBV30 with TRBJ1-5; 10 bases are shared with TRBD1. The CDR3 is made up of 13 amino acids. With V trimmed by 3 bases and J by 5 bases, 1 base remained unmatched. The germline CDR1 and CDR2 sequences are GTSNPN and SVGIG (reference sequence). The CDR3 spells CAWSGTGDQPQHF. The CDR3 bases are TGTGCCTGGAGCGGGACAGGGGATCAGCCCCAGCATTTT.

Of note for this clonotype: At one boundary the junction diverges from the germline segment, which might be a read error. CDR3 DNA sequence: TGTGCCATCAGTGATTTGCAGGCGGGGGGGCATGGCGAGCAGTTCTTC. Translating it yields CAISDLQAGGHGEQFF. The chain carries TRBV24-1 and TRBJ2-1, with 9 bases lining up with TRBD2. The CDR3 is 16 amino acids. CDR1 KGHDR and CDR2 SFDVKD come from the germline V gene.

This chain connects TRBV4-1 to TRBJ1-1; tentatively, D is TRBD1 (6 bases). This CDR3 has 13 residues. Trimming stripped 6 bases from V and 1 base from J, with 9 bases between. The V gene's germline CDR1 is MGHRA and CDR2 YSYEKL. CDR3 protein: CASRGHKNTEAFF. Here the CDR3 DNA reads TGCGCCAGCAGGGGACACAAGAACACTGAAGCTTTCTTT.

The chain combines TRBV7-6 with TRBJ1-1, with D possibly TRBD1 on 5 matching bases. Germline V lookup: CDR1 SGHVS, CDR2 FNYEAQ. This CDR3 contains 12 residues. V dropped 10 bases and J dropped 0 bases, with 9 bases sitting between them. The CDR3 region is CATGGMNTEAFF. CDR3 sequence (DNA): TGTGCCACGGGGGGAATGAACACTGAAGCTTTCTTT.

The J gene is TRBJ1-2, the V gene TRBV30, with D unclear. Germline V gene lookup returns CDR1 GTSNPN and CDR2 SVGIG (reference sequence). This CDR3 region has 14 residues. The V end was cut by 1 base, the J end by 4 bases, with 13 bases between. The DNA for the CDR3 is TGTGCCTGGAGTGCTACGAGCGGTATCTATGGCTACACCTTC. It translates to CAWSATSGIYGYTF. Drawing the rest from reference TRBV30 and TRBJ1-2, the complete variable domain is SQTIHQWPATLVQPVGSPLSLECTVEGTSNPNLYWYRQAAGRGLQLLFYSVGIGQISSEVPQNLSASRPQDRQFILSSKKLLLSDSGFYLCAWSATSGIYGYTFGSGTRLTVV.

This clonotype was counted only a few times. The V and J genes are TRBV4-1 and TRBJ2-7, with 8 positions matching TRBD1. CDR1 is MGHRA, CDR2 YSYEKL, per germline. Trimming removed 2 bases from V and 3 bases from J; junction bases left unmatched: 9. This CDR3 has 16 amino acids. CDR3 region: CASSQLGDRGIYEQYF. CDR3 bases: TGCGCCAGCAGCCAATTGGGAGACAGGGGAATCTACGAGCAGTACTTC.

The chain couples TRBV7-8 to TRBJ2-7; 13 bases agree with TRBD2. Trimming cost V 5 bases and J 5 bases; bases outside gene matches: 12. This CDR3 has 17 residues. The germline gives CDR1 SGHVS, CDR2 FQNEAQ. The CDR3 loop reads CASSERGLAGALDEQYF. For the CDR3, the DNA is TGTGCCAGCAGCGAGCGCGGACTAGCGGGAGCTCTCGACGAGCAGTACTTC.

V gene TRBV3-1 combines with J gene TRBJ2-5; 10 nucleotides match TRBD1. Germline V CDR1 and CDR2: LGHDT, YNNKEL (reference sequence). The CDR3 extends over 14 amino acids. Unmatched junction bases numbered 3, after V lost 4 bases and J lost 4 bases. In nucleotides, the CDR3 is TGTGCCAGCAGCCCGGGACAGGGGCCAGAGACCCAGTACTTC. Translation gives CASSPGQGPETQYF.

The chain recombines TRBV10-2 with TRBJ2-5, with D hard to call. From germline, CDR1 is WSHSY and CDR2 SAAADI. V was shortened by 0 bases and J by 5 bases, with 16 bases between the two germline ends. This CDR3 contains 16 residues. CDR3 residues: CASSESGVTVGETQYF. CDR3 in DNA: TGCGCCAGCAGTGAGTCGGGTGTTACGGTTGGCGAGACCCAGTACTTC.

The gene calls are TRBV7-2 and TRBJ1-5, with 9 bases matching TRBD1. The length of the CDR3 is 15 residues. J lost 5 bases, V lost 6 bases, and 8 bases had no gene match. Germline CDR1 SGHTA, CDR2 FQGNSA. CDR3 nucleotides: TGTGCCAGCAGTTTTACAGGGGGCTTGGATCAGCCCCAGCATTTT. It yields the protein CASSFTGGLDQPQHF.

This clonotype showed up just a few times. The chain carries TRBV27 and TRBJ2-5; D gene uncertain. The CDR3 contains 15 residues. Per germline, CDR1 MNHEY and CDR2 SMNVEV (reference sequence). Trimming took off 8 bases at V and 8 bases at J, with 24 bases between the two ends. This CDR3 is CASAPQDAPQPTQYF. The CDR3 region has the DNA TGTGCCAGCGCCCCCCAAGATGCCCCACAACCCACCCAGTACTTC.

This clonotype was detected a few times. J is TRBJ2-5 and V is TRBV5-1, with 12 bases aligning to TRBD1. J gave up 2 bases and V 5 bases, and 4 bases lay outside the gene matches. The germline V gene has CDR1 SGHRS and CDR2 YFSETQ. This CDR3 is 15 amino acids long. CDR3 DNA: TGCGCCAGCAGAAGGGACAGGGGGCTTCAAGAGACCCAGTACTTC. Protein product: CASRRDRGLQETQYF.

This clonotype appeared many times. This rearrangement joins TRBV20-1 to TRBJ2-3; D remains unclear. Per the germline V gene, CDR1 is DFQATT and CDR2 is SNEGSKA (reference sequence). This CDR3 is 11 amino acids long. The germline V and J ends were trimmed by 5 bases and 4 bases, with 7 bases remaining between them. The CDR3 nucleotides read TGCAGTGCTGGAAAGCCAGATACGCAGTATTTT. Translation gives CSAGKPDTQYF.

The chain has TRBV20-1 and TRBJ2-1; D is unresolved. The CDR3 covers 14 residues. Per the germline V gene, CDR1 is DFQATT and CDR2 is SNEGSKA (reference sequence). In DNA, the CDR3 is TGCAGCCCCTTTATGAGGAGCTCCTACAATGAGCAGTTCTTC. Translated: CSPFMRSSYNEQFF.

The genes are TRBV30 and TRBJ2-1; 10 positions match TRBD2. The CDR3 has 15 amino acids. CDR1 and CDR2 from the germline V gene are GTSNPN and SVGIG (reference sequence). V lost 0 bases and J lost 4; bases outside the gene matches: 3. CDR3 sequence reads: CAWSVKAGGYNEQFF. The CDR3 DNA sequence: TGTGCCTGGAGTGTAAAAGCGGGAGGGTACAATGAGCAGTTCTTC.

The J gene is TRBJ2-7, the V gene TRBV25-1, with D unclear. CDR1 is MGHDK and CDR2 is SYGVNS in the germline V gene. V lost 4 bases, J lost 1 base, and 11 bases lay in between. The CDR3 consists of 14 residues. Here the CDR3 reads CASSAMDGSYEQYF. CDR3 DNA: TGTGCCAGCAGTGCAATGGACGGGTCCTACGAGCAGTACTTC.

In this sample, this clonotype turned up a few times. V usage is TRBV10-3 and J usage is TRBJ2-7, with TRBD1 matching over 11 bases. Germline lookup yields CDR1 ENHRY and CDR2 SYGVKD. The CDR3 spans 16 residues. V shed 1 base and J 3 bases; nucleotides not matched to a gene: 5. The CDR3, as DNA: TGTGCCATCAGTGAGTGGAGGACAGGGGGCAACTACGAGCAGTACTTC. This sequence encodes CAISEWRTGGNYEQYF.

The chain carries TRBV6-1 and TRBJ2-5; TRBD1 matches at 8 bases. Looked up from germline, CDR1 is MNHNS and CDR2 is SASEGT. The CDR3 length is 17 residues. Trimming at V came to 1 base and at J to 7 bases, leaving 14 bases not matched to a gene. The CDR3 DNA reads TGTGCCAGCAGTGAAGAATGGACAGGGACACAGGGAGGGACCCAGTACTTC. Protein sequence: CASSEEWTGTQGGTQYF.

The genes are TRBV7-9 and TRBJ2-3; 7 positions match TRBD1. J lost 3 bases, V lost 4 bases, and 4 bases had no gene match. The CDR3 spans 14 residues. Germline CDR1 is SEHNR and CDR2 is FQNEAQ (reference sequence). The CDR3 bases are TGTGCCAGCAGCTCGGACAGGCTAACAGATACGCAGTATTTT. Encoded protein: CASSSDRLTDTQYF.

This clonotype was seen a few times. The V and J genes are TRBV12-3 or TRBV12-4 and TRBJ2-7; D is tentatively TRBD1 or TRBD2 (5 bases each). This CDR3 spans 15 amino acids. Trimming took off 3 bases at V and 0 bases at J, with 12 bases between the two ends. CDR3 DNA: TGTGCCAGCAGTTTCCTCCCGGGACCCTCCTACGAGCAGTACTTC. It specifies CASSFLPGPSYEQYF.

This clonotype showed up just a few times. The chain carries TRBV29-1 and TRBJ2-1; D not certain. V was trimmed by 5 bases and J by 6 bases, leaving 8 bases between them. Germline V gene lookup returns CDR1 SQVTM and CDR2 ANQGSEA. This CDR3 contains 11 residues. The CDR3 loop is CSVFGPNEQFF. As DNA, the CDR3 is TGCAGCGTTTTCGGGCCCAATGAGCAGTTCTTC.